This T cell receptor beta chain was obtained from a study of cytotoxic CD8 clonotypes in ibrutinib-treated CLL. Study-level points and caveats: Contraction or stability on treatment was seen for public clonotypes, which were uncommon. An increase in clonality occurred at ibrutinib response, followed by a return toward baseline at progression.

From cryopreserved PBMCs came 1.5 to 2.5 micrograms of genomic DNA used for TCR beta libraries. From germline, CDR1 is SQVTM and CDR2 ANQGSEA. The CDR3 length is 12 residues. With V trimmed by 7 bases and J by 1 base, 2 bases remained unmatched. In the case of this clone: The antigen is not known.

Depths of 1 in 200,000 to 1 in 1 million T cells were the sequencing target. This table comes from immunoSEQ multiplex PCR, and its TCRdb copy is limited to in-frame clones, with some not included. The data contain over 250,000 clones, 70% to 80% of them singletons. The sequence came from a human donor with chronic lymphocytic leukemia. The sample here was PBMCs, taken at disease progression, from a patient treated with ibrutinib. The rearrangement joins TRBV29-1 to TRBJ2-7, with 9 bases fitting TRBD2. The CDR3 DNA reads TGCAGCGGCGGGGGGGCGTCCTACGAGCAGTACTTC. Translated: CSGGGASYEQYF.